The rows below give T cell receptor beta chains drawn from one sample of a study of blood T cell repertoires in COVID-19. Method: immunoSEQ multiplex PCR; TCRdb's copy keeps in-frame clones and lacks some. Of roughly 120,000 clones in the sample, less than 85% were seen once. The sequencing input was peripheral blood. The receptors come from a woman between 55 and 75 years old with acute or convalescent COVID-19. Both conserved end residues are part of each CDR3. D genes are given only for firm matches. Not all rows give a size; the values are once, few, many and, for expanded clones, a class.

cdr3_aa: CASSLAAGTGSRETQYF; cdr3_nt: TGTGCCAGCAGTCTAGCCGCCGGGACAGGGAGCCGGGAGACCCAGTACTTC; v_call: TRBV28; clone_size: NA; d_call: TRBD1; j_call: TRBJ2-5
cdr3_aa: CASRSTGGDGYTF; cdr3_nt: TGCGCCAGCAGATCGACAGGGGGCGATGGCTACACCTTC; v_call: TRBV5-1; clone_size: NA; d_call: TRBD1; j_call: TRBJ1-2
cdr3_aa: CARYGQGQVQPQHF; cdr3_nt: TGTGCCAGATATGGACAGGGGCAGGTTCAGCCCCAGCATTTT; v_call: TRBV7-9; clone_size: NA; d_call: TRBD1; j_call: TRBJ1-5
cdr3_aa: CASSPLAGGSYEQYF; cdr3_nt: TGTGCCAGTAGTCCTCTAGCGGGAGGGTCCTACGAGCAGTACTTC; v_call: TRBV19; clone_size: NA; d_call: TRBD2; j_call: TRBJ2-7
cdr3_aa: CASSRDTYEQYF; cdr3_nt: TGTGCCAGCAGCCGGGACACCTACGAGCAGTACTTC; v_call: TRBV6-5; clone_size: once; d_call: NA; j_call: TRBJ2-7
cdr3_aa: CASSLTQRGSYEQYF; cdr3_nt: TGTGCCAGCAGTTTGACCCAACGGGGCTCCTACGAGCAGTACTTC; v_call: TRBV28; clone_size: NA; d_call: NA; j_call: TRBJ2-7
cdr3_aa: CASSSVYGYTF; cdr3_nt: TGTGCCAGCAGTTCCGTCTATGGCTACACCTTC; v_call: TRBV28; clone_size: NA; d_call: NA; j_call: TRBJ1-2
cdr3_aa: CASSSPDRGNNQPQHF; cdr3_nt: TGTGCCAGCAGTTCCCCGGACAGGGGGAACAATCAGCCCCAGCATTTT; v_call: TRBV28; clone_size: once; d_call: TRBD1; j_call: TRBJ1-5
cdr3_aa: CASRQGMVYQPQHF; cdr3_nt: TGTGCCAGTAGGCAGGGTATGGTATATCAGCCCCAGCATTTT; v_call: TRBV19; clone_size: NA; d_call: NA; j_call: TRBJ1-5
cdr3_aa: CAISRDVDTGELFF; cdr3_nt: TGTGCCATCTCGCGGGATGTCGACACCGGGGAGCTGTTTTTT; v_call: TRBV10-3; clone_size: NA; d_call: NA; j_call: TRBJ2-2
cdr3_aa: CASSQMGQGDTGELFF; cdr3_nt: TGCGCCAGCAGTCAAATGGGACAGGGGGACACCGGGGAGCTGTTTTTT; v_call: TRBV23-1; clone_size: NA; d_call: TRBD1; j_call: TRBJ2-2
cdr3_aa: CASSARGSNEQFF; cdr3_nt: TGTGCCAGCAGCGCTCGGGGGAGCAATGAGCAGTTCTTC; v_call: TRBV7-3; clone_size: NA; d_call: NA; j_call: TRBJ2-1
cdr3_aa: CASSLGRTPRGTEAFF; cdr3_nt: TGTGCCAGCAGCCTCGGACGGACCCCGCGGGGCACTGAAGCTTTCTTT; v_call: TRBV6-2/TRBV6-3; clone_size: NA; d_call: NA; j_call: TRBJ1-1
cdr3_aa: CASSKEGVRGYTF; cdr3_nt: TGTGCCAGCAGCAAGGAAGGGGTCCGCGGCTACACCTTC; v_call: TRBV7-9; clone_size: NA; d_call: NA; j_call: TRBJ1-2
cdr3_aa: CASSLQVAEQYF; cdr3_nt: TGTGCCAGCAGCTTACAAGTAGCCGAGCAGTACTTC; v_call: TRBV7-2; clone_size: few; d_call: NA; j_call: TRBJ2-7
cdr3_aa: CASSLYEGVPYNEQFF; cdr3_nt: TGTGCCAGCAGCTTGTATGAGGGAGTTCCCTACAATGAGCAGTTCTTC; v_call: TRBV5-6; clone_size: few; d_call: NA; j_call: TRBJ2-1
cdr3_aa: CASSIDRSETQYF; cdr3_nt: TGTGCCAGTAGTATAGACAGGTCGGAGACCCAGTACTTC; v_call: TRBV19; clone_size: once; d_call: NA; j_call: TRBJ2-5
cdr3_aa: CASSLGQGETFF; cdr3_nt: TGCGCCAGCAGCTTGGGACAGGGGGAAACTTTCTTT; v_call: TRBV5-1; clone_size: NA; d_call: TRBD1; j_call: TRBJ1-1
cdr3_aa: CASSPKETQYF; cdr3_nt: TGTGCCAGCAGCCCAAAAGAGACCCAGTACTTC; v_call: TRBV7-9; clone_size: NA; d_call: NA; j_call: TRBJ2-5
cdr3_aa: CAWSSAGVTDTQYF; cdr3_nt: TGTGCCTGGAGTTCAGCGGGGGTCACAGATACGCAGTATTTT; v_call: TRBV30; clone_size: NA; d_call: TRBD2; j_call: TRBJ2-3
cdr3_aa: CASSLDTANYGYTF; cdr3_nt: TGCGCCAGCAGCTTGGACACAGCTAACTATGGCTACACCTTC; v_call: TRBV5-1; clone_size: NA; d_call: NA; j_call: TRBJ1-2
cdr3_aa: CASSPFTGSLTDTQYF; cdr3_nt: TGTGCCAGCTCACCGTTTACAGGGTCTCTCACAGATACGCAGTATTTT; v_call: TRBV18; clone_size: NA; d_call: NA; j_call: TRBJ2-3
cdr3_aa: CASSFNTEAVLTETQYF; cdr3_nt: TGTGCCAGCAGTTTTAACACCGAAGCGGTTCTTACGGAGACCCAGTACTTC; v_call: TRBV2; clone_size: NA; d_call: NA; j_call: TRBJ2-5
cdr3_aa: CASSYGGAGNTIYF; cdr3_nt: TGTGCCAGCAGTTACGGAGGGGCTGGAAACACCATATATTTT; v_call: TRBV6-6; clone_size: NA; d_call: NA; j_call: TRBJ1-3
cdr3_aa: CASSLGAVITGELFF; cdr3_nt: TGCGCCAGCAGCTTGGGTGCGGTCATCACCGGGGAGCTGTTTTTT; v_call: TRBV5-1; clone_size: NA; d_call: NA; j_call: TRBJ2-2
cdr3_aa: CASSQSISEQFF; cdr3_nt: TGTGCCAGCAGCCAATCGATTAGTGAGCAGTTCTTC; v_call: TRBV7-9; clone_size: NA; d_call: NA; j_call: TRBJ2-1
cdr3_aa: CASSPLGGSGGYTF; cdr3_nt: TGTGCCAGCAGTCCGCTAGGGGGAAGTGGGGGCTACACCTTC; v_call: TRBV28; clone_size: NA; d_call: NA; j_call: TRBJ1-2
cdr3_aa: CASSQGPGRNSPLHF; cdr3_nt: TGCGCCAGCAGCCAAGGTCCGGGTAGAAATTCACCCCTCCACTTT; v_call: TRBV4-1; clone_size: NA; d_call: NA; j_call: TRBJ1-6
cdr3_aa: CASSDRGPSGGDTQYF; cdr3_nt: TGTGCCAGCAGTGATCGGGGTCCTTCCGGGGGAGATACGCAGTATTTT; v_call: TRBV6-4; clone_size: NA; d_call: NA; j_call: TRBJ2-3
cdr3_aa: CASSGGLEKLFF; cdr3_nt: TGTGCCTCCTCGGGGGGCCTTGAAAAACTGTTTTTT; v_call: TRBV10-3; clone_size: NA; d_call: NA; j_call: TRBJ1-4
cdr3_aa: CASSNIRGYEQYF; cdr3_nt: TGTGCCAGCAGCAACATCCGAGGATACGAGCAGTACTTC; v_call: TRBV7-2; clone_size: NA; d_call: NA; j_call: TRBJ2-7
cdr3_aa: CASSFVGVGEQYF; cdr3_nt: TGTGCCAGCAGTTTTGTCGGGGTGGGAGAGCAGTACTTC; v_call: TRBV12-3/TRBV12-4; clone_size: NA; d_call: NA; j_call: TRBJ2-7
cdr3_aa: CASSVGPGTSGRLDEQFF; cdr3_nt: TGTGCCAGCAGCGTAGGCCCCGGGACTAGCGGGAGGTTGGATGAGCAGTTCTTC; v_call: TRBV9; clone_size: NA; d_call: TRBD2; j_call: TRBJ2-1
cdr3_aa: CASSADSGPERAFF; cdr3_nt: TGTGCCAGCTCAGCAGACTCAGGGCCCGAGAGGGCTTTCTTT; v_call: TRBV18; clone_size: NA; d_call: NA; j_call: TRBJ1-1
cdr3_aa: CASSLRGLAGPGELFF; cdr3_nt: TGTGCCAGCAGTTTAAGGGGACTAGCGGGACCCGGGGAGCTGTTTTTT; v_call: TRBV28; clone_size: once; d_call: TRBD2; j_call: TRBJ2-2
cdr3_aa: CASSLVSGRVYEQFF; cdr3_nt: TGTGCCAGCAGCTTAGTGAGCGGGAGGGTCTATGAGCAGTTCTTC; v_call: TRBV7-9; clone_size: NA; d_call: TRBD2; j_call: TRBJ2-1
cdr3_aa: CASSSGLALSYEQYF; cdr3_nt: TGTGCCAGCAGCTCGGGACTAGCGCTTTCCTACGAGCAGTACTTC; v_call: TRBV7-2; clone_size: few; d_call: TRBD2; j_call: TRBJ2-7
cdr3_aa: CSAGGQFEAFF; cdr3_nt: TGCAGTGCCGGCGGACAGTTTGAAGCTTTCTTT; v_call: TRBV20-1; clone_size: NA; d_call: NA; j_call: TRBJ1-1
cdr3_aa: CASRPTGGQNTGELFF; cdr3_nt: TGCGCCAGCAGGCCAACAGGGGGCCAAAACACCGGGGAGCTGTTTTTT; v_call: TRBV5-1; clone_size: NA; d_call: TRBD1; j_call: TRBJ2-2
cdr3_aa: CAISAGRQGAVQYF; cdr3_nt: TGTGCCATCAGTGCCGGGAGACAGGGGGCTGTGCAGTACTTC; v_call: TRBV10-3; clone_size: NA; d_call: TRBD1; j_call: TRBJ2-7
cdr3_aa: CASSLDTPNTIYF; cdr3_nt: TGTGCCAGCAGTTTGGACACACCAAACACCATATATTTT; v_call: TRBV6-5; clone_size: few; d_call: NA; j_call: TRBJ1-3
cdr3_aa: CASSLQGMDQPQHF; cdr3_nt: TGTGCCAGCAGCTTACAGGGGATGGATCAGCCCCAGCATTTT; v_call: TRBV7-8; clone_size: NA; d_call: NA; j_call: TRBJ1-5
cdr3_aa: CASSYGGAITGELFF; cdr3_nt: TGTGCCAGCAGTTACGGCGGGGCCATCACCGGGGAGCTGTTTTTT; v_call: TRBV6-5; clone_size: NA; d_call: NA; j_call: TRBJ2-2
cdr3_aa: CASSKVRATNEKLFF; cdr3_nt: TGTGCCAGCAGCAAAGTTCGTGCAACTAATGAAAAACTGTTTTTT; v_call: TRBV21-1; clone_size: NA; d_call: NA; j_call: TRBJ1-4
cdr3_aa: CASSAVAIYF; cdr3_nt: TGTGCCAGCTCGGCGGTGGCCATATATTTT; v_call: TRBV2; clone_size: NA; d_call: NA; j_call: TRBJ1-3
cdr3_aa: CASSQYRDSKFQYF; cdr3_nt: TGCGCCAGCAGCCAATACCGGGACAGCAAGTTTCAGTACTTC; v_call: TRBV4-3; clone_size: once; d_call: TRBD1; j_call: TRBJ2-4
cdr3_aa: CASSLNSKTQYF; cdr3_nt: TGTGCCAGCAGCCTCAACTCAAAGACCCAGTACTTC; v_call: TRBV3-1/TRBV3-2; clone_size: NA; d_call: NA; j_call: TRBJ2-5
cdr3_aa: CASRRSGTGTETQYF; cdr3_nt: TGTGCCAGCAGACGCTCCGGGACAGGGACGGAGACCCAGTACTTC; v_call: TRBV28; clone_size: NA; d_call: TRBD1; j_call: TRBJ2-5
cdr3_aa: CASSQGQLTGELFF; cdr3_nt: TGTGCCAGCAGCCAAGGACAACTTACCGGGGAGCTGTTTTTT; v_call: TRBV3-1/TRBV3-2; clone_size: NA; d_call: NA; j_call: TRBJ2-2
cdr3_aa: CASSRTSGTSYNEQFF; cdr3_nt: TGTGCCAGCAGCCGTACTAGCGGAACCTCCTACAATGAGCAGTTCTTC; v_call: TRBV11-3; clone_size: NA; d_call: TRBD2; j_call: TRBJ2-1
cdr3_aa: CASSLGFGQQGAGDEQFF; cdr3_nt: TGTGCCAGCAGCTTAGGATTCGGGCAACAGGGGGCAGGCGATGAGCAGTTCTTC; v_call: TRBV7-9; clone_size: NA; d_call: TRBD1; j_call: TRBJ2-1
cdr3_aa: CASSSGREGVQYF; cdr3_nt: TGTGCCAGCAGCTCCGGGCGGGAGGGCGTGCAGTACTTC; v_call: TRBV5-4; clone_size: NA; d_call: TRBD2; j_call: TRBJ2-7
cdr3_aa: CATSERGTFYNEQFF; cdr3_nt: TGTGCCACCAGTGAGCGAGGGACTTTCTACAATGAGCAGTTCTTC; v_call: TRBV24-1; clone_size: NA; d_call: NA; j_call: TRBJ2-1
cdr3_aa: CASSLAPSGTYEQYF; cdr3_nt: TGTGCCAGCAGCTTAGCGCCTAGCGGGACTTACGAGCAGTACTTC; v_call: TRBV7-6; clone_size: NA; d_call: TRBD2; j_call: TRBJ2-7